The entry below gives a single TCR beta chain sequence along with its context. This entry belongs to a study of cytomegalovirus exposure and HLA in healthy donors. As for the study in general: Among around 200 million T cells, an earlier analysis found 117 million unique TCR beta sequences.

A multiplex PCR was run with 60 Vbeta primers and 13 Jbeta primers. Authors' methods: Later, an analysis found 80 million or so unique TCR beta chains, and 8.5 million to 14 million of these were shared. Only in-frame clones appear in the TCRdb table, and some are missing; sequencing was by immunoSEQ multiplex PCR. V and J calls plus clone size are reproduced from that table; the DNA served to infer D and trimming. This sample carries over 100,000 clones, around 73% of them seen once, and the ten largest clones take 1.5%. The CDR3 sequence is 15 residues long. V shed 3 bases, J shed 1 base, and the junction held 4 bases outside the gene matches. Germline values: CDR1 KGHSH, CDR2 LQKENI.

The source is a female donor in good health and CMV-seronegative. What was sequenced was PBMCs. The chain joins TRBV18 to TRBJ1-1; 8 positions match TRBD1. The CDR3 loop is CASSPSTGANTEAFF. As DNA, the CDR3 is TGTGCCAGCTCACCCTCGACAGGGGCGAACACTGAAGCTTTCTTT.